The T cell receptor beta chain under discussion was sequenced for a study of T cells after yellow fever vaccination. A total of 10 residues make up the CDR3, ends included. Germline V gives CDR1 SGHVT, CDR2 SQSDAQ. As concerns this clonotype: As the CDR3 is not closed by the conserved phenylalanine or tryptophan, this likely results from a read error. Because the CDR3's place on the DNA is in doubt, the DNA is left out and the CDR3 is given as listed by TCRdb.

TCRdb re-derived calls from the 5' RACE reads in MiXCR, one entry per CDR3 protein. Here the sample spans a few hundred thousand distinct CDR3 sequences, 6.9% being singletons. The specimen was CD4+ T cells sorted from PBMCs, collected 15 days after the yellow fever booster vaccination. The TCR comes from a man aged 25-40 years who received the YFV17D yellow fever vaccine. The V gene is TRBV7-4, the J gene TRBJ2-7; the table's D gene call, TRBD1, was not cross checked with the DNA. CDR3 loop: CASSLDSRFE.